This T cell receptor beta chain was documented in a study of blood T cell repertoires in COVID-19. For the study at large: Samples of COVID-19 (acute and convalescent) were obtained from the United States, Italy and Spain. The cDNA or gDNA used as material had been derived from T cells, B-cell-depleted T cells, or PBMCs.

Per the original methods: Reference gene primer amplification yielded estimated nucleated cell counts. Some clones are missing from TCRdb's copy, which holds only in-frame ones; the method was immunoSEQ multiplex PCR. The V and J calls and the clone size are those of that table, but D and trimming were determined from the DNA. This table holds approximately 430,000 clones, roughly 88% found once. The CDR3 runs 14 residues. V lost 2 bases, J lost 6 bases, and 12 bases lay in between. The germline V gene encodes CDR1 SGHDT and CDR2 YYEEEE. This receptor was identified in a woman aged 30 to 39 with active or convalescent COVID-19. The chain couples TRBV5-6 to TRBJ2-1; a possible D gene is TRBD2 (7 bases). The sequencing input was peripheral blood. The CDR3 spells CASSLRGGLNEQFF. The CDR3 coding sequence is TGTGCCAGCAGCTTAAGGGGGGGACTCAATGAGCAGTTCTTC.